This T cell receptor beta chain appears in the sequencing data of a study of T cells expressing NK-cell markers. Background on the study: Seven of the eight sequenced donors were classified as HCMV-seropositive, and one was classified as seronegative. General observations from the study: Dominant NKG2C+ clonotypes were found to form roughly 1.0-7.5% of CD8+ T cells in five to seven donors. A few of the donors also had these clonotypes leading their CD3+CD56-NKG2C+ fraction.

The CDR3 has 14 amino acids. In germline, CDR1 is SGHVS, CDR2 FQNEAQ. Of note for this clonotype: Its cognate antigen is unknown.

In generating TCR beta cDNA, 5'RACE template switching with UMIs was used. After re-calling the 5' RACE reads, TCRdb lists one entry per CDR3 protein, DNA absent. This repertoire comprises 250,000 to 300,000 distinct CDR3 sequences; its ten largest clones make up about 4.2%. This clonotype was sampled from a woman between 18 and 70 years old in good health. Sequencing used blood T cells: a sorted CD56 or NKG2C T cell subset, CD4+ or CD8+ T cells, or bulk PBMC T cells (not recorded which). The V call is TRBV7-8, the J call TRBJ1-4; the TRBD1 assignment by TCRdb is unverifiable without DNA. The CDR3 sequence is CASHLGQGNEKLFF.